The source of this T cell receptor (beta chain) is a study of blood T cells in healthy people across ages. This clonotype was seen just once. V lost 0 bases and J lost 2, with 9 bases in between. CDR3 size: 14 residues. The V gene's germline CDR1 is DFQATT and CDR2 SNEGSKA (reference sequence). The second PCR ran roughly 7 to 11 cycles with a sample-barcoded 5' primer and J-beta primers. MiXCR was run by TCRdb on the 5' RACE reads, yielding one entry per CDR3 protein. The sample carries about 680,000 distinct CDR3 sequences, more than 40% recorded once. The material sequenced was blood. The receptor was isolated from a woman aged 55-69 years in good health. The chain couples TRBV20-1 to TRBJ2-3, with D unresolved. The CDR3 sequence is CSARDVEYTDTQYF. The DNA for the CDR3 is TGCAGTGCTAGAGATGTAGAGTACACAGATACGCAGTATTTT.